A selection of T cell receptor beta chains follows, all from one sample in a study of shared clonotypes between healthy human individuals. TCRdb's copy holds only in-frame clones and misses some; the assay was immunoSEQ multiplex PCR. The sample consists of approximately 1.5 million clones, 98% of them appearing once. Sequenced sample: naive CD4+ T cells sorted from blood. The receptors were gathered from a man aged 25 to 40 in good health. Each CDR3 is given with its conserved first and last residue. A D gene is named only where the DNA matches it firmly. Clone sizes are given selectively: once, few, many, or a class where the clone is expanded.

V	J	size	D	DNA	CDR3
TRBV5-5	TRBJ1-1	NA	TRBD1	TGTGCCAGCAGCTTGGAAGCCAGGGGGAGCACTGAAGCTTTCTTT	CASSLEARGSTEAFF
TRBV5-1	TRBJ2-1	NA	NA	TGCGCCAGCAAGAGGGGGAATGAGCAGTTCTTC	CASKRGNEQFF
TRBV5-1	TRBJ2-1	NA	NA	TGCGCCAGCAGCCTGAGGAATCTAGGTCTCCCCTACAATGAGCAGTTCTTC	CASSLRNLGLPYNEQFF
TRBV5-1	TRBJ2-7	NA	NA	TGCGCCAGCAGCTTGACGTGGGGCAGGGGCGGCTACGAGCAGTACTTC	CASSLTWGRGGYEQYF
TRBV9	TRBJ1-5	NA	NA	TGTGCCAGCAGCGTAGTAGAGGCCCATCAGCCCCAGCATTTT	CASSVVEAHQPQHF
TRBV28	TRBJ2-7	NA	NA	TGTGCCAGCACTGTGGGGGGCCAAGGGGAGCAGTACTTC	CASTVGGQGEQYF
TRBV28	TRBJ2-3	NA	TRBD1	TGTGCCAGCAGACCGCCGGGACAGGGGGCGCTTATGCAGTATTTT	CASRPPGQGALMQYF
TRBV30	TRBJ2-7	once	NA	TGTGCCTGGAGTCTCGGATTTACCTACGAGCAGTACTTC	CAWSLGFTYEQYF
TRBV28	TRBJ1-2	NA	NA	TGTGCCAGCAGTTTATTGTGGCAGATCTATGGCTACACCTTC	CASSLLWQIYGYTF
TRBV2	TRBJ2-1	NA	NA	TGTGCCAGCACCCCAGGCTCCTACAATGAGCAGTTCTTC	CASTPGSYNEQFF
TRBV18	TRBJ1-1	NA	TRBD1	TGTGCCAGCTCACTTATTCACGGGACAGGGAACACTGAAGCTTTCTTT	CASSLIHGTGNTEAFF
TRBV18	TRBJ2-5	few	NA	TGTGCCAGCTCACCATGGGGAGAGACCCAGTACTTC	CASSPWGETQYF
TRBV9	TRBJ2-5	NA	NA	TGTGCCAGCAGCGTATCGAGTATTGGGATGCAAGAGACCCAGTACTTC	CASSVSSIGMQETQYF
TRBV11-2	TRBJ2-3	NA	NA	TGTGCCAGCAGCCGTTTGCACAGCCTAGGAGATACGCAGTATTTT	CASSRLHSLGDTQYF
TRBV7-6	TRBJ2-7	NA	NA	TGTGCCAGCAGCTTAGGAGGAGCCTCCTACGAGCAGTACTTC	CASSLGGASYEQYF
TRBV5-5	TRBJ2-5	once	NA	TGTGCCAGCAGCTTGGGAGGGAGTCAAGAGACCCAGTACTTC	CASSLGGSQETQYF
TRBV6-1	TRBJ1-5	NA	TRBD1	TGTGCCAGCAGAAGACAGGGTGGTCAGCCCCAGCATTTT	CASRRQGGQPQHF
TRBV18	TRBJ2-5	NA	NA	TGTGCCAGCTCACCAAAGGAGGGAGGAGAGACCCAGTACTTC	CASSPKEGGETQYF
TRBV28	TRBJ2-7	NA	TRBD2	TGTGCCAGCACCCTCTCGGGGGGAATTGACTACGAGCAGTACTTC	CASTLSGGIDYEQYF
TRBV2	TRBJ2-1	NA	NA	TGTGCCAGCAGTGAAAGATTTCCCAAAAGCTCCTACAATGAGCAGTTCTTC	CASSERFPKSSYNEQFF
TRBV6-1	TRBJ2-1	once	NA	TGTGCCAGCAGTGAAGAGTCAATAGTTTGGTTTGATGAGCAGTTCTTC	CASSEESIVWFDEQFF
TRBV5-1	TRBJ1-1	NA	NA	TGCGCCAGCAGCTCGCTACAGGGGAACACTGAAGCTTTCTTT	CASSSLQGNTEAFF
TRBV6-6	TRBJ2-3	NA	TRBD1	TGTGCCAGCAGTTACGGCAGGGGGCGTGCAGATACGCAGTATTTT	CASSYGRGRADTQYF
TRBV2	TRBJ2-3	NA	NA	TGTGCCAGCAGCCGTACGGATACGCAGTATTTT	CASSRTDTQYF
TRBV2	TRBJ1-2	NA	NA	TGTGCCAGCAGTCAAATCAGGGGACAAAACTATGGCTACACCTTC	CASSQIRGQNYGYTF
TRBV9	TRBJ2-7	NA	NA	TGTGCCAGCAGCGTAGTCTTCCGCGAGCAGTACTTC	CASSVVFREQYF
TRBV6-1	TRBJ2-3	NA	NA	TGTGCCAGCAGTGATTTTCGGACTGCTAGCACAGATACGCAGTATTTT	CASSDFRTASTDTQYF
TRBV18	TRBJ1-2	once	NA	TGTGCCAGCTCACCAGACGGTGGCAGGGCCAACTATGGCTACACCTTC	CASSPDGGRANYGYTF
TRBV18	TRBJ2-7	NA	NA	TGTGCCAGCTCACCCGCGATGCCCCAGGAGCAGTACTTC	CASSPAMPQEQYF
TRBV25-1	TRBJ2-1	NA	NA	TGTGCCAGCAGTGACTCGGCAACTCCCTACAATGAGCAGTTCTTC	CASSDSATPYNEQFF
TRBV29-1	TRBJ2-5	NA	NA	TGCAGCGTTGGTCCCCCGGGGAGAGAGACCCAGTACTTC	CSVGPPGRETQYF
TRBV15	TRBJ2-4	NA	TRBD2	TGTGCCACCAGCAGACCCGGGAGGCTAGCGGGAGGGCCTAGAAACATTCAGTACTTC	CATSRPGRLAGGPRNIQYF
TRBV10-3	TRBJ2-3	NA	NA	TGTGCCATCAGTGAAGGAGCGACAGATACGCAGTATTTT	CAISEGATDTQYF
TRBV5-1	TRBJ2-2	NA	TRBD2	TGCGCCAGCAGCTCCGCTAGCGGGAGGGCCGCCGGGGAGCTGTTTTTT	CASSSASGRAAGELFF
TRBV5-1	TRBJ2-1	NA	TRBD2	TGCGCCAGCAGCTTGGCCAGGTCTAGCGGGACCTACAATGAGCAGTTCTTC	CASSLARSSGTYNEQFF
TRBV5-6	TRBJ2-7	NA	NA	TGTGCCAGCAGCTTGTACGGACTTTCCTACGAGCAGTACTTC	CASSLYGLSYEQYF
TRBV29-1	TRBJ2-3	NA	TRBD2	TGCAGCGTGTCCGGGACTAGGGGAACAGATACGCAGTATTTT	CSVSGTRGTDTQYF
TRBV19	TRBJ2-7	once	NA	TGTGCCAGCAAGCTTTCGACAGGCAGGACCTACGAGCAGTACTTC	CASKLSTGRTYEQYF
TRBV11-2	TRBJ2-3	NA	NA	TGTGCCAGCAGCCTTATTCACCCGGGACTCACAGATACGCAGTATTTT	CASSLIHPGLTDTQYF
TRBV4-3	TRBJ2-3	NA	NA	TGCGCCAGCAGCCAAGATGTCCGCACAGATACGCAGTATTTT	CASSQDVRTDTQYF
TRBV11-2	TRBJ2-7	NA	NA	TGTGCCAGCAGCTCCACCCACGGACAATTCTACGAGCAGTACTTC	CASSSTHGQFYEQYF
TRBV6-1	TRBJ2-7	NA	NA	TGTGCCAGCAGTGAAATATATGGCTACGAGCAGTACTTC	CASSEIYGYEQYF
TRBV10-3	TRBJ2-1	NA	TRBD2	TGTGCCATCAGTGACCCTAGCGGGAGGTCAAGCTCCTACAATGAGCAGTTCTTC	CAISDPSGRSSSYNEQFF
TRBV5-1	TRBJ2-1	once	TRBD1	TGCGCCAGCAGCTTCCCAGACAGGGGCCCAGCCTACAATGAGCAGTTCTTC	CASSFPDRGPAYNEQFF
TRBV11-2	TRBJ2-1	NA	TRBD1	TGTGCCAGCAGATCTATACAGGGGGTTGACAATGAGCAGTTCTTC	CASRSIQGVDNEQFF
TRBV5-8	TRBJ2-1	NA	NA	TGTGCCTCGGCGGCGGCTCTTTCCTACAATGAGCAGTTCTTC	CASAAALSYNEQFF
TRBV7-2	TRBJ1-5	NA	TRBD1	TGTGCCAGCAGCTTAGAAGGGGGCTACAATCAGCCCCAGCATTTT	CASSLEGGYNQPQHF
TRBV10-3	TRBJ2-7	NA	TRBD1	TGTGCCATCAGTGGTCCTGTCCGGGACAGGGGTTCCTACGAGCAGTACTTC	CAISGPVRDRGSYEQYF
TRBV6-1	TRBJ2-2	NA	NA	TGTGCCAGCAGTGTCCTACTAGAGTTGAACACCGGGGAGCTGTTTTTT	CASSVLLELNTGELFF
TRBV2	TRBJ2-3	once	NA	TGTGCCAGCAGTAGGGACTCTCGATCCACAGATACGCAGTATTTT	CASSRDSRSTDTQYF
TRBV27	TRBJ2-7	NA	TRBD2	TGTGCCAGCAGTTTAGGGGGGACTAGCCGCTACGAGCAGTACTTC	CASSLGGTSRYEQYF
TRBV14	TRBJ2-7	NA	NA	TGTGCCAGCAGCCCCCAGGAGGGGGTTTTCCACGAGCAGTACTTC	CASSPQEGVFHEQYF
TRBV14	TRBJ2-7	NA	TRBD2	TGTGCCAGCAGCCAAGGGCTAGCGGGACTTTACGAGCAGTACTTC	CASSQGLAGLYEQYF
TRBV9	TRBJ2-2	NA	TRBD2	TGTGCCAGCAGCGTAGTTGTGGGCGGGAGAATGGCCGGGGAGCTGTTTTTT	CASSVVVGGRMAGELFF
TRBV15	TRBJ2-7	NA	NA	TGTGCCACCAGCAGAGGATCCGAGCAATACTACGAGCAGTACTTC	CATSRGSEQYYEQYF
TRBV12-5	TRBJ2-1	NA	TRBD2	TGTGCTAGTGGTTTGGCCCCGGGGGGGACTAGCAATGAGCAGTTCTTC	CASGLAPGGTSNEQFF
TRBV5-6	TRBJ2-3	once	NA	TGTGCCAGCAGCTCGGGCTTCGGGGATACGCAGTATTTT	CASSSGFGDTQYF